The 10 T cell receptor beta chains below all came from one sample that was sequenced in a study of tumor-infiltrating lymphocytes in primary liver carcinoma. DNA and RNA were both co-extracted from approximately 20-30 mg of bulk tissue that had not been sorted. TCR beta cDNA came from approximately 490 ng total RNA, primed with a constant-region primer. Three-round nested multiplex PCR performed with slightly modified ARM-PCR produced the TCR beta libraries. The opening two PCR rounds, about 11 cycles each, paired TRBV1-TRBV30 forward primers with a C-beta reverse primer. TCRdb fed the multiplex PCR reads into MiXCR, producing one record per CDR3 protein. The repertoire holds 150,000 to 200,000 distinct CDR3 sequences, with around four fifths as singletons. Sequenced: tumor tissue from primary liver carcinoma. These receptors all come from a man aged 40-50 years with primary liver carcinoma and hepatitis B virus infection.

Note on this clonotype: The junction does not match germline at one end; this may be a read error. V usage is TRBV7-9 and J usage is TRBJ2-5; the D gene is possibly TRBD2 (6 bases). This CDR3 region has 14 residues. Germline V gene sequence: CDR1 SEHNR, CDR2 FQNEAQ (reference sequence). This chain's CDR3 is CANSLSTGEETQYF. Here the CDR3 DNA reads TGTGCCAACAGCTTATCCACGGGAGAAGAGACCCAGTACTTC.

As regards this clonotype: This may arise from a read error, as a much more abundant clone is one base away. This sequence joins TRBV5-6 and TRBJ1-5; perhaps TRBD1 as D (6 bases). Looked up from germline, CDR1 is SGHDT and CDR2 is YYEEEE. This CDR3 spans 16 amino acids. CDR3 sequence (DNA): TGTGCCAGCAGCCGGGGGGGGGGGCTTAACAATCAGCCCCGGCATTTT. Translation gives CASSRGGGLNNQPRHF.

The V call is TRBV6-5, the J call TRBJ2-7, with TRBD2 matching over 11 bases. This CDR3 comprises 18 residues. J gave up 5 bases and V 4 bases, and 16 bases lay outside the gene matches. Germline values: CDR1 MNHEY, CDR2 SVGAGI. In DNA, the CDR3 is TGTGCCAGCAGTTCATTCCGCTCTATGACTAGCGGGACGGACGAGCAGTACTTC. It is translated as CASSSFRSMTSGTDEQYF.

In the case of this clonotype: This likely comes from a read error, as the CDR3 has no conserved phenylalanine or tryptophan at its end. The V call is TRBV7-8, the J call TRBJ2-3; 7 nucleotides align to TRBD2. The CDR3 covers 16 residues. V dropped 4 bases and J dropped 8; count of bases not matched to a gene: 15. In germline, CDR1 is SGHVS, CDR2 FQNEAQ. In DNA, the CDR3 is TGTGCCAGCAGCTCCCCCGAGACTAGCAGGAGGAGTACGCAGTATTTA. Protein: CASSSPETSRRSTQYL.

In the case of this clonotype: At one end the junction does not follow the germline gene, possibly because of a read error. The CDR3 coding sequence is TGTGGCGTTCGATGGGGTGCGACTGAAGCTTTCTTT. This translates into CGVRWGATEAFF. The gene calls are TRBV29-1 and TRBJ1-1, with no clear D. The CDR3 runs 12 residues. Germline values: CDR1 SQVTM, CDR2 ANQGSEA.

This chain uses TRBV2 with TRBJ2-5; D is ambiguous. The V gene's germline CDR1 is SNHLY and CDR2 FYNNEI. This CDR3 is built from 13 residues. The V gene lost 6 bases and the J gene lost 5 bases, with 13 bases spanning the gap. CDR3 nucleotides: TGTGCCAGCAGGGCGGATGTGGGGGAGACCCAGTACTTC. Protein sequence: CASRADVGETQYF.

The chain couples TRBV29-1 to TRBJ1-5; a weak D match, TRBD1 (6 bases). Germline CDR1 reads SQVTM; CDR2 reads ANQGSEA. The CDR3 is 14 amino acids. With 7 bases removed from V and 11 bases from J, the gap between germline ends came to 24 bases. In DNA form, the CDR3 reads TGCAGCGCTGCACAGGGTAATAGCAATCATTCCCAGCATTTT. Protein product: CSAAQGNSNHSQHF.

This clonotype was picked up one time. This rearrangement joins TRBV6-2 or TRBV6-3 to TRBJ2-3; the D gene is possibly TRBD2 (6 bases). The germline V and J ends were trimmed by 3 bases and 12 bases, with 22 bases remaining between them. Germline V lookup: CDR1 MNHEY, CDR2 SVGEGT. The CDR3 totals 15 residues. Here the CDR3 reads CASSYSRRETDAQYF. For the CDR3, the DNA is TGTGCCAGCAGTTATAGCAGGAGGGAAACAGATGCTCAGTATTTT.

The chain joins TRBV6-2 or TRBV6-3 to TRBJ2-7; 9 positions agree with TRBD1. The J segment lost 5 bases and the V segment lost 9 bases, leaving 11 bases of the junction unmatched. CDR1 and CDR2 from the germline V gene are MNHEY and SVGEGT. CDR3 length equals 14 residues. The CDR3 nucleotides are TGTGCCAGTAGCGTCCGGGACAGGGTCCACGAGCAGTACTTC. Protein sequence: CASSVRDRVHEQYF.

V gene TRBV7-8 combines with J gene TRBJ2-7, with D perhaps matching TRBD1 (6 bases). The V and J ends lost 11 bases and 0 bases respectively, with 20 bases between them. There are 15 residues in the CDR3. From germline, CDR1 is SGHVS and CDR2 FQNEAQ. The CDR3 DNA is TGTGCCTGCATCCCCCGACAGGACATCTCCTACGAGCAGTACTTC. Amino acids: CACIPRQDISYEQYF.